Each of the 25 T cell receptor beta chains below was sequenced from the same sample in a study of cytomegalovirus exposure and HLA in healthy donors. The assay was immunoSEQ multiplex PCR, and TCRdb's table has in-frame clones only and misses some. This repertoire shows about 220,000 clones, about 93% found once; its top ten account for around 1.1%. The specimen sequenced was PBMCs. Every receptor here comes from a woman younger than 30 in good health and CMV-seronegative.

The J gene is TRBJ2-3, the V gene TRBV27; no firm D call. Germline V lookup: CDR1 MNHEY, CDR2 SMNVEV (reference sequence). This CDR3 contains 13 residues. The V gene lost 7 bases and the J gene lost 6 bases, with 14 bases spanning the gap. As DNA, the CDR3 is TGTGCCAGCAATTCGCTCCCCCGGGATACGCAGTATTTT. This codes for CASNSLPRDTQYF.

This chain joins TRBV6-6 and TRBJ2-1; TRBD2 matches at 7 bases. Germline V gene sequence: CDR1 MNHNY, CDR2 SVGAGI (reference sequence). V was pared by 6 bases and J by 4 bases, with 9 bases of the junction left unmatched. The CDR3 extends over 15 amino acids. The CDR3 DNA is TGTGCCAGCAGAGCGGACCTAGCGGCATACAATGAGCAGTTCTTC. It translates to CASRADLAAYNEQFF.

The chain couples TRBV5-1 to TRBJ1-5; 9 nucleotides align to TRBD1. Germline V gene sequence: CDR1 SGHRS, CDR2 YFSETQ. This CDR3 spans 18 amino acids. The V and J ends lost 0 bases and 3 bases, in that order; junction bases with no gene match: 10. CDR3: CASSLGLLQGAINQPQHF. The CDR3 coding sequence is TGCGCCAGCAGCTTGGGTTTATTACAGGGGGCTATCAATCAGCCCCAGCATTTT.

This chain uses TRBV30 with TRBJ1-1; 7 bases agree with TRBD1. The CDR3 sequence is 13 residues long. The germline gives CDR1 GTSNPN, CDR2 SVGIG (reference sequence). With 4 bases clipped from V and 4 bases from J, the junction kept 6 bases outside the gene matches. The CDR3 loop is CAWTEGGITEAFF. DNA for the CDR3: TGTGCCTGGACTGAAGGGGGCATCACTGAAGCTTTCTTT.

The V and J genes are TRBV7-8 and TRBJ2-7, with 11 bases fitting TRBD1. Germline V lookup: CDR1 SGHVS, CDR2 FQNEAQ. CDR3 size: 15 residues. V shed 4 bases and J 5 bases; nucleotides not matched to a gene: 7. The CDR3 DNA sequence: TGTGCCAGCAGCTACCCCGGGACAGGGGGACACGAGCAGTACTTC. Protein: CASSYPGTGGHEQYF.

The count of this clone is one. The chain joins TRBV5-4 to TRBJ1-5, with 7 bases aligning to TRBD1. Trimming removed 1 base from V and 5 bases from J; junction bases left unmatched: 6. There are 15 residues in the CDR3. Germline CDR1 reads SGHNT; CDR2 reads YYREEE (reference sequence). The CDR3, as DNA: TGTGCCAGCAGCTTGCCTCGACAGGGATATCAGCCCCAGCATTTT. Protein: CASSLPRQGYQPQHF.

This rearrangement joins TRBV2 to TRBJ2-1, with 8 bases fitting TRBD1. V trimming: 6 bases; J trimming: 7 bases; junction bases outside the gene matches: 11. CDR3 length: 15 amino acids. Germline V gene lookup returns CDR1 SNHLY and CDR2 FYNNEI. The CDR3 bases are TGTGCCAGCAGCCAGGGGGCTTCTAGAGGGAATGAGCAGTTCTTC. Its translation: CASSQGASRGNEQFF.

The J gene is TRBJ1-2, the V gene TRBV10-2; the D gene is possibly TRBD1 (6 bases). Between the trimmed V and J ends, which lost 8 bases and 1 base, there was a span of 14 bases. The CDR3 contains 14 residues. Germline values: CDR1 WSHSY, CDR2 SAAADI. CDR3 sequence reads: CASVGGQINYGYTF. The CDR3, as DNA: TGCGCCAGCGTGGGCGGACAGATTAACTATGGCTACACCTTC.

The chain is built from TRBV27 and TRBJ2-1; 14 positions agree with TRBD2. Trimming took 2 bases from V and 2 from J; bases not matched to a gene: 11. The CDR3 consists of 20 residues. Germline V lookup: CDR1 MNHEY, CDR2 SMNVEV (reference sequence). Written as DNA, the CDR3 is TGTGCCAGCAGTTTAAAAGTCCCGGGACTAGCGGGAGTAGCCTACAATGAGCAGTTCTTC. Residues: CASSLKVPGLAGVAYNEQFF.

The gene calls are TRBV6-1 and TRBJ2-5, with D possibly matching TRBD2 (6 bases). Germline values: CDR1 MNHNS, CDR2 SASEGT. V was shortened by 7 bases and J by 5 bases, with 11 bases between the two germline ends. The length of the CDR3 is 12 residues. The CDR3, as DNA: TGTGCCAGCATGGAGGGTCCGGAGACCCAGTACTTC. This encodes CASMEGPETQYF.

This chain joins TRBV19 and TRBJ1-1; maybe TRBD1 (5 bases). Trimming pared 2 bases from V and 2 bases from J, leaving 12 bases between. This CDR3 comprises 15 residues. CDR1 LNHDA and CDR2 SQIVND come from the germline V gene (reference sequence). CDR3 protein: CASSIRTRTNTEAFF. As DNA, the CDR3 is TGTGCCAGTAGTATACGGACTAGGACAAACACTGAAGCTTTCTTT.

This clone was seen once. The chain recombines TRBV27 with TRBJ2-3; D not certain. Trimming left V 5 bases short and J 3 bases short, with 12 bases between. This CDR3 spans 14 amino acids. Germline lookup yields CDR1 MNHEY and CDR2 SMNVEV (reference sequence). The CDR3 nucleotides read TGTGCCAGCAGTCCCCTACAGAGTACAGATACGCAGTATTTT. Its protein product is CASSPLQSTDTQYF.

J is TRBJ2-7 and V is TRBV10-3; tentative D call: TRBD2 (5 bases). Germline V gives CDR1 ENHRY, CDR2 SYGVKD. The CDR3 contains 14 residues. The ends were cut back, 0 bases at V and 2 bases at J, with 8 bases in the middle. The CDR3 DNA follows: TGTGCCATCAGTGAGTCGAACGGGGCCTACGAGCAGTACTTC. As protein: CAISESNGAYEQYF.

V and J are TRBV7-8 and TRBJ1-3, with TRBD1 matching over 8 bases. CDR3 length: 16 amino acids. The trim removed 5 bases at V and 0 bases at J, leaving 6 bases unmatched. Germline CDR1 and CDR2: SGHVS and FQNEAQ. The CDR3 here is CASSKIQGVSGNTIYF. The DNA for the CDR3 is TGTGCCAGCAGCAAAATACAGGGGGTCTCTGGAAACACCATATATTTT.

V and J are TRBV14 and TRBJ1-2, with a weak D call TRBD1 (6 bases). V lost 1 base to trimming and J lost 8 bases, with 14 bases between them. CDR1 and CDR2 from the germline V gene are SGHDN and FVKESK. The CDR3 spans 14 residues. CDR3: CASSQVIGGAGYTF. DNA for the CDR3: TGTGCCAGCAGCCAAGTAATCGGGGGGGCCGGCTACACCTTC.

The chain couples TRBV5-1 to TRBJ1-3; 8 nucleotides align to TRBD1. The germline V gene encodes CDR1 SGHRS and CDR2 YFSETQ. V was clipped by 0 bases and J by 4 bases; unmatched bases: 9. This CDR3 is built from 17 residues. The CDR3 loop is CASSLGPTGEAGNTIYF. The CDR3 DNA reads TGCGCCAGCAGCTTGGGGCCGACAGGGGAAGCAGGAAACACCATATATTTT.

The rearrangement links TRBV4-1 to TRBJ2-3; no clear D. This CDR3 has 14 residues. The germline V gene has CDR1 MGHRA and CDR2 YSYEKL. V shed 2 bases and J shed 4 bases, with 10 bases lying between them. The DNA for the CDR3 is TGCGCCAGCAGCCAAAGTACAGTGGCAGATACGCAGTATTTT. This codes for CASSQSTVADTQYF.

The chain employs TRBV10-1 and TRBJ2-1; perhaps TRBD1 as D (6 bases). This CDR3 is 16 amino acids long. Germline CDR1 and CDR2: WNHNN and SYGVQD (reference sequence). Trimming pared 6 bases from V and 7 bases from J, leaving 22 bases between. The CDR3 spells CASSQRDNSRRNEQFF. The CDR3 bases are TGCGCCAGCAGCCAAAGGGACAACAGTCGAAGGAATGAGCAGTTCTTC.

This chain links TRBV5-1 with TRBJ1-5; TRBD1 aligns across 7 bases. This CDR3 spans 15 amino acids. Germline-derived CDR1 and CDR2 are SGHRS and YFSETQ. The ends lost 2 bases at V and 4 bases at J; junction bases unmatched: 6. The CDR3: CASSFGTDRNQPQHF. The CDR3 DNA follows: TGCGCCAGCAGCTTCGGGACAGACAGGAATCAGCCCCAGCATTTT. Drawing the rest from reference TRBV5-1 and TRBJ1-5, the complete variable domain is KAGVTQTPRYLIKTRGQQVTLSCSPISGHRSVSWYQQTPGQGLQFLFEYFSETQRNKGNFPGRFSGRQFSNSRSEMNVSTLELGDSALYLCASSFGTDRNQPQHFGDGTRLSIL.

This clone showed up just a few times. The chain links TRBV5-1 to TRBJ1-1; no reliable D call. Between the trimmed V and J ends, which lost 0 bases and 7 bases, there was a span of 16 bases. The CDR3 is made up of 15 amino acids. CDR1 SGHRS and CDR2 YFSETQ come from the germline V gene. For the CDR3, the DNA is TGCGCCAGCAGCTTGGTCTTTGACGGCGGAAGTGAAGCTTTCTTT. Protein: CASSLVFDGGSEAFF.

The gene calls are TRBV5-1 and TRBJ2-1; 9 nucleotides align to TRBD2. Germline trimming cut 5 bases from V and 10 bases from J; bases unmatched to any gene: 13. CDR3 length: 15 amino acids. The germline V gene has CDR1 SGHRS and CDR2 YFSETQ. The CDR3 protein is CASRETSGSEGEQFF. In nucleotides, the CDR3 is TGCGCCAGCAGAGAGACTAGCGGCTCAGAGGGCGAGCAGTTCTTC.

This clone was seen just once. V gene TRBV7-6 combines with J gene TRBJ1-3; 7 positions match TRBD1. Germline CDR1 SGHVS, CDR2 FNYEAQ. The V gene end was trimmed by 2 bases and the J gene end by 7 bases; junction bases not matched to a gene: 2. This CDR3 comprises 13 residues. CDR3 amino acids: CASSLTRGNTIYF. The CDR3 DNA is TGTGCCAGCAGCTTAACCAGGGGGAACACCATATATTTT.

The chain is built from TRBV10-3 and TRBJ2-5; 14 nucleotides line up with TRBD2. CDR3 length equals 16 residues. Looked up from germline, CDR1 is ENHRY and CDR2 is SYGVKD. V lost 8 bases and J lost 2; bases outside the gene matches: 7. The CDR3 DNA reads TGTGCCATCGGGACTAGCGGGAGAGCATCGCAAGAGACCCAGTACTTC. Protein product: CAIGTSGRASQETQYF.

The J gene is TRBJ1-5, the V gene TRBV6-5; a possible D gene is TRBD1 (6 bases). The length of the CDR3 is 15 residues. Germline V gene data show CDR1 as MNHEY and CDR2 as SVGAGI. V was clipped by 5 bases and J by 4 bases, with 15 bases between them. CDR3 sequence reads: CASSRPGHLNQPQHF. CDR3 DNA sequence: TGTGCCAGCAGTCGACCGGGACACCTAAATCAGCCCCAGCATTTT.

This CDR3 reads CASSLGQGTNTGELFF. The CDR3 DNA is TGTGCCAGCAGCCTCGGACAGGGTACGAACACCGGGGAGCTGTTTTTT. V gene TRBV11-1 combines with J gene TRBJ2-2; 8 nucleotides match TRBD1. The V gene end was trimmed by 5 bases and the J gene end by 0 bases; junction bases not matched to a gene: 5. Per germline, CDR1 SGHAT and CDR2 FQDESV (reference sequence). This CDR3 has 16 residues.